This T cell receptor (beta chain) emerged from a study of blood T cells in healthy people across ages. Study summary: For every two T cells, template switching captured about one barcoded beta molecule. Study-level findings and limits: Age showed a roughly linear inverse relationship with TCR beta diversity per million T cells.

In its sample, this clonotype was seen a few times. The antigen remains undetermined. Then a second PCR, running about 7 to 11 cycles, was carried out with a sample-barcoded 5' primer and a J-beta primer mix. TCRdb used MiXCR to reprocess the 5' RACE reads, holding one entry per CDR3 protein. The sample carries about 1 million distinct CDR3 sequences, under 45% recorded once. In germline, CDR1 is DFQATT, CDR2 SNEGSKA (reference sequence). The V and J ends lost 3 bases and 7 bases respectively, with 13 bases between them. This CDR3 has 12 residues. Sequencing was carried out using blood. The rearrangement uses TRBV20-1 and TRBJ2-7, with D maybe TRBD1 (5 bases). This sequence originates from a woman aged 55-75 years in good health. The CDR3 loop reads CSARGGAGEQYF. CDR3 bases: TGCAGTGCTAGGGGTGGGGCCGGGGAGCAGTACTTC.